This TCR beta chain comes out of a study of shared clonotypes between healthy human individuals. The study, taken as a whole, reports: Rarefaction analysis demonstrated incomplete sorted-subset sequencing notwithstanding large depth.

About this clone: Its antigen is undetermined.

This was a deep-level run. Sequencing used immunoSEQ multiplex PCR; TCRdb keeps in-frame clones, though not all of them. This sample has approximately 740,000 clones; 80% to 95% occur once, and the top ten carry under 30%. The CDR3 sequence is 16 residues long. Per the germline V gene, CDR1 is SGHRS and CDR2 is YFSETQ. Unmatched junction bases numbered 4, after V lost 1 base and J lost 1 base. Naive-designated CD8 cells lacked CD45RO, were positively enriched for CCR7, and omitted terminally differentiated effector memory CD45RA+ cells. This TCR came from a man aged 30-40 years in good health. The chain links TRBV5-1 to TRBJ2-7; 11 bases are shared with TRBD2. Sequenced material: naive CD8+ T cells sorted from blood. The CDR3 spells CASSLPTSGESYEQYF. CDR3 DNA sequence: TGCGCCAGCAGCTTGCCGACTAGCGGGGAGTCCTACGAGCAGTACTTC.